This entry is about one TCR beta chain. Its antigen is unknown. Base qualities are missing; no much larger clone stands one base away. This sample stems from a study of Ad26.COV2.S vaccination and SARS-CoV-2 variants (dated by TCRdb to about 2021). The study in broad terms: Vaccine-arm donors were drawn from COV1001, a multicentre, randomized, double-blind, placebo-controlled phase I-IIa trial of Ad26.COV2.S in healthy adults. Participants in the trial were split at random into five groups of five each, receiving low-dose or high-dose Ad26.COV2.S once or twice, or else placebo on both occasions. A total of around 32 samples were included in the TCR-sequenced set, comprising around 19 Ad26.COV2.S vaccine recipients, 5 placebo recipients and 8 SARS-CoV-2 convalescent individuals. Investigators did not know the trial group allocation while performing experiments and assessing outcomes. Ad26.COV2.S was administered intramuscularly at 5 x 10^10 or 1 x 10^11 viral particles, either as a single shot or as two shots given 56 days apart. The specificity and breadth of SARS-CoV-2-reactive T cell receptors after Ad26.COV2.S vaccination were assessed by TCRbeta repertoire sequencing. The investigation overall reported the following: The authors noted that total T cell responses may have been underestimated by the TCR breadth and depth analyses. The study was not powered to compare responses between vaccine doses or regimens. Non-spike TCR breadth was comparable between vaccine and placebo recipients, consistent with the vaccine containing only spike. Compared with placebo recipients, Ad26.COV2.S recipients showed higher spike-specific TCR breadth (P = 0.0014). After vaccination, spike-specific CD8+ and CD4+ T cell responses were reported to show substantial breadth.

This specimen's treatment or condition label, interpreted: about 20 received Ad26.COV2.S at low or high dose, single or two shots; 5 received placebo; per-sample allocation not given. Repertoires of vaccine and placebo recipients were sequenced from samples taken on day 63 after the first injection. Between 29 July and 7 August 2020, Cohort 1b enrolled some 25 adults aged 18-55 years at one site in Boston, USA. Ad26.COV2.S consisted of a replication-incompetent adenovirus type 26 vector by which a prefusion-stabilized SARS-CoV-2 spike protein from the original Wuhan strain was expressed. The immunoSEQ Assay was the method used to sequence TCRbeta CDR3 regions. After extraction, genomic DNA underwent amplification by bias-controlled multiplex PCR, followed by high-throughput sequencing. Processing in the source paper ran as follows. To quantify the absolute abundance of every unique TCRbeta CDR3 region, sequences were collapsed and filtered. T cell fraction was estimated by normalizing TCRbeta template counts to usable DNA, with usable DNA measured through amplification of reference genes found in all nucleated cells. Repertoire TCRs were annotated as SARS-CoV-2-specific by exact matching of V gene, CDR3 amino acid sequence and J gene to a known reactive TCR set. The reference SARS-CoV-2 TCR set was derived from MIRA and filtered for enrichment in COVID-19-positive ImmuneCODE repertoires, a step that removed public or cross-reactive TCRs. Using the MIRA antigens, annotated TCRs were further analysed by specific ORF or by position within an ORF. Breadth was defined as the number of annotated unique rearrangements divided by the total number of unique productive rearrangements, and depth was defined as the summed frequency of the annotated unique rearrangements. Two-sided Wilcoxon rank-sum tests were used to compare TCR breadth between groups. TCRdb stores this immuneACCESS table with in-frame sequences only. Part of the clones is absent; in the studies checked, under half of the shortfall reflects unresolved V genes, and no reason is known for the rest. The V and J calls and clone size are taken from that table; D and trimming were inferred from the DNA. A total of around 450,000 clones appear in this sample, 80% to 90% of them only once. The top ten clonotypes cover approximately 1.7% of the sample.

CDR1 and CDR2 are drawn from the germline V gene: SGHTA, FQGNSA. Counted from cysteine to phenylalanine, this CDR3 has 16 amino acids. Only the CDR3 region is kept as DNA, spanning 48 bases read in frame from base 1. Germline trimming amounts to 6 bases on V and 7 bases on J, with 7 as the count of junction bases outside the gene matches. This receptor was obtained from a person aged 18-65 years who received the Ad26.COV2.S COVID-19 vaccine or a placebo. This sequence uses TRBV7-2 and TRBJ2-1, with 15 central nucleotides matching TRBD2. The starting material was peripheral blood, obtained in a trial of Ad26.COV2.S vaccine versus placebo. The CDR3 region: CASSWGLAGGGNEQFF. The DNA sequence is as follows: TGTGCCAGCAGTTGGGGACTAGCGGGGGGCGGTAATGAGCAGTTCTTC.